This T cell receptor beta chain is drawn from a study of T cell responses to AZD1222 COVID-19 vaccine (dated by TCRdb to about 2021). Study-level background: TCR sequencing was performed for 233 trial participants, of whom 207 were given two doses of AZD1222 and around 26 were given two doses of MenACWY control vaccine. Trial participants were enrolled into age subgroups of 18-55, 56-69 and 70-plus years, which contained about 150, 28 and 57 TCR-sequenced participants, respectively. Study-wide findings and limitations: Reportedly, close to half of the unique spike-specific TCRs recognized epitopes lying outside the regions that are mutated in the B.1.351 and B.1.1.7 variants. Conclusions about previously exposed vaccinees were limited because only six or seven AZD1222 recipients were SARS-CoV-2 seropositive at baseline. Because no samples from the day 14 peak response were available, repertoires could be characterized only after the peak T cell response. Participants were mostly white British, with more females than males. The authors suggested clonal diversity may have been underestimated. In the small 56-69-year group, the increase in depth fell short of significance, most likely because of low power. Vaccine-associated CD4 TCRs spanned the whole spike protein, with dominant responses in regions 160-218 and 743-854. A significant rise in spike-specific TCR breadth and depth was observed after two AZD1222 doses relative to day 0 and relative to MenACWY recipients.

Of note for this clone: The antigen it recognizes is unknown. Base qualities are not provided; no much larger clone lies one nucleotide away.

The CDR3 spans 14 residues, from the cysteine through the phenylalanine. Only CDR3 DNA is held: 42 bases, read in frame from base 1. Trimming leaves V shorter by 4 bases and J shorter by 5 bases, with the junction holding 4 bases beyond the gene matches. In the germline V gene, CDR1 corresponds to MDHEN and CDR2 to SYDVKM. The time point label corresponds to: about 28 days (+/-7) after the second vaccine dose. AZD1222 recipients given second doses at about 4 weeks or at about 12 weeks were pooled, since spike-specific TCR depth and breadth were not found to differ between the two schedules. The vaccinee samples were drawn from two UK trials, COV001 and COV002, one of which was a single-blind randomized controlled phase 2/3 trial testing AZD1222 (ChAdOx1 nCoV-19) in healthy adults. Trial participant PBMC samples were collected at day 0 and day 28 after the second dose for TCRbeta chain sequencing.

The CDR3 regions of human TCRbeta chains were analyzed by immunosequencing. The published analysis was carried out like this. TCRs in the repertoires were matched against a reference library of SARS-CoV-2-specific TCRs that had been generated with the MIRA antigen-specificity platform. Breadth was defined as the fraction of unique TCRs that were SARS-CoV-2-associated. Depth was defined as the fraction of total T cells that were SARS-CoV-2-associated. Using the MIRA data, every spike-specific TCR was mapped to the spike region that the TCR reacted to and assigned to either a CD4 or a CD8 class. Log10-transformed breadth and depth values were compared by one-way ANOVA with Sidak's multiple comparisons tests. The source is immuneACCESS, and TCRdb retained only in-frame sequences with V and J called. Part of the clones is not carried over; for the studies checked, unresolved V genes explain less than half of this, and the remainder is unexplained. That table is the source of V, J and clone size, and D and trimming were worked out from the DNA. The sample profile shows tens of thousands of clones; approximately 86% of them were found once. The top ten hold less than 8.5% of the sample.

The receptor comes from an adult who received the AZD1222 COVID-19 vaccine. Recombination joined TRBV28 with TRBJ2-2, with TRBD2 identical over 7 junction bases. Here the sequenced sample was peripheral blood, taken 28 days after the second AZD1222 dose. CDR3 loop: CASSSHGGTGELFF. The DNA sequence is as follows: TGTGCCAGCAGTTCACACGGGGGGACCGGGGAGCTGTTTTTT.